Below, 10 T cell receptor beta chains from the same sample are listed, as sequenced in a study of CD8 T cells in ankylosing spondylitis. TCRdb re-called the 5' RACE reads with MiXCR, one entry per CDR3 protein. Altogether around 300,000 distinct CDR3 sequences are present, 11% being singletons, with the ten largest covering around 8.4%. Sequences were obtained from blood, either unsorted or a sorted T cell fraction (not recorded which). Receptor source: a female donor with ankylosing spondylitis or in good health (not recorded which).

This clonotype was picked up many times. The V gene is TRBV5-1, the J gene TRBJ1-1; D is undetermined. Germline V lookup: CDR1 SGHRS, CDR2 YFSETQ. V was trimmed by 4 bases and J by 1 base, leaving 14 bases between them. CDR3 length: 15 amino acids. The DNA for the CDR3 is TGCGCCAGCAGCGCCTTCGGGCAGAAGAACACTGAAGCTTTCTTT. It specifies CASSAFGQKNTEAFF.

Ten or more counts support this clonotype. The chain recombines TRBV29-1 with TRBJ2-5, with 10 bases fitting TRBD2. In germline, CDR1 is SQVTM, CDR2 ANQGSEA. The V gene end was trimmed by 3 bases and the J gene end by 11 bases; junction bases not matched to a gene: 12. This CDR3 has 14 amino acids. CDR3 nucleotides: TGCAGCGTTGAGGTTCGGCTAGCGGGGGACAGGCAGTACTTC. It encodes CSVEVRLAGDRQYF.

The sample holds one count of this clonotype. The junction departs from germline at one end; a sequencing error may be responsible. The chain links TRBV14 to TRBJ2-1; D tentatively fits TRBD1 or TRBD2 (5 bases each). From germline, CDR1 is SGHDN and CDR2 FVKESK. The CDR3 sequence is 14 residues long. Here the CDR3 reads CASSHPGRYNEHFF. CDR3 nucleotides: TGTGCCAGCAGCCATCCGGGGCGATACAATGAGCATTTCTTC.

In its sample, this clonotype was seen many times. This chain links TRBV20-1 with TRBJ1-1; 7 bases line up with TRBD1. CDR1 is DFQATT, CDR2 SNEGSKA, per germline (reference sequence). After removal of 6 bases from V and 4 bases from J, the junction contained 11 bases not matched to a gene. This CDR3 is 14 amino acids long. CDR3 sequence reads: CSAPSGTVVTEAFF. The CDR3 bases are TGCAGTGCCCCATCCGGGACAGTCGTCACTGAAGCTTTCTTT.

This clonotype was seen ten or more times. The chain uses TRBV5-1 and TRBJ1-1; D not resolved. The CDR3 extends over 11 amino acids. Germline V gene lookup returns CDR1 SGHRS and CDR2 YFSETQ. With 1 base removed from V and 7 bases from J, the gap between germline ends came to 5 bases. The CDR3 DNA follows: TGCGCCAGCAGCTTGTTAGGTGAAGCTTTCTTT. Translated, it gives CASSLLGEAFF.

This clonotype was counted ten times or more. The chain carries TRBV6-2 or TRBV6-3 and TRBJ2-7; possible D gene TRBD1, 5 bases. The CDR3 runs 15 residues. Trimming took 5 bases from V and 0 from J, leaving 14 bases between them. The germline gives CDR1 MNHEY, CDR2 SVGEGT. The CDR3 here is CASSDQDSNSYEQYF. DNA for the CDR3: TGTGCCAGCAGTGACCAAGACAGCAACTCCTACGAGCAGTACTTC.

There are a few counts of this clonotype. This sequence joins TRBV12-3 or TRBV12-4 and TRBJ2-7; weak D call: TRBD1 (6 bases). This CDR3 has 15 residues. Trimming stripped 8 bases from V and 3 bases from J, with 20 bases between. The CDR3 region is CASSSVNKGDYEQYF. For the CDR3, the DNA is TGTGCCAGCTCCTCCGTAAACAAGGGGGACTACGAGCAGTACTTC.

This clonotype came up many times. The chain is built from TRBV7-9 and TRBJ2-3; 10 positions match TRBD1. Per the germline V gene, CDR1 is SEHNR and CDR2 is FQNEAQ (reference sequence). The CDR3 loop spans 17 amino acids. The V segment lost 2 bases and the J segment 0 bases; nucleotides outside the gene matches: 5. This chain's CDR3 is CASSLPRQGASTDTQYF. For the CDR3, the DNA is TGTGCCAGCAGCTTACCCCGACAGGGGGCTAGCACAGATACGCAGTATTTT.

This clonotype was recorded a few times. The CDR3, as DNA: TGCGCCAGCAGCTTGGTTATGGGGCGCGGCACCGGGGAGCTGTTTTTT. It codes for CASSLVMGRGTGELFF. This chain uses TRBV5-1 with TRBJ2-2; D may be TRBD1 (5 bases). CDR3 length: 16 residues. V was clipped by 0 bases and J by 4 bases, with 13 bases between them. Germline V gene sequence: CDR1 SGHRS, CDR2 YFSETQ.

A remark on this clonotype: At one end the junction does not follow the germline gene, possibly because of a read error. The chain has TRBV29-1 and TRBJ1-1, with 12 bases that match TRBD1. The germline CDR1 and CDR2 sequences are SQVTM and ANQGSEA. This CDR3 has 23 residues. DNA for the CDR3: TGCAGCGGTGAAACCCATTTACCGGGACAGGGGGCCCCTTCATATGGGAGGGACACTGAAGCTTTCTTT. This codes for CSGETHLPGQGAPSYGRDTEAFF.